A single sample gave rise to the 6 T cell receptor beta chains below, sequenced in a study of T cells in Graves' hyperthyroidism and ophthalmopathy. The TCR beta CDR3 regions underwent amplification using RNA transcripts as the source. A first-round RT-PCR of the TCR CDR3 used the HTBI primer set. TCRdb recomputed calls from the multiplex PCR reads with MiXCR, one row per CDR3 protein. Here the sample spans around 690,000 distinct CDR3 sequences, 17% being singletons. Sample: blood. These receptors came from a man aged 50 to 59 with Graves' hyperthyroidism.

This clonotype was seen at least ten times. V gene TRBV28 combines with J gene TRBJ1-2, with 7 bases matching TRBD1. Germline-derived CDR1 and CDR2 are MDHEN and SYDVKM. This CDR3 has 17 amino acids. After removal of 4 bases from V and 6 bases from J, the junction contained 17 bases not matched to a gene. The CDR3: CASSSPKQGLESDGYTF. DNA for the CDR3: TGTGCCAGCAGTTCTCCAAAACAGGGGCTAGAATCGGATGGCTACACCTTC.

This chain links TRBV15 with TRBJ2-2; a weak D match, TRBD1 (5 bases). The CDR3 length is 15 residues. Germline CDR1 reads LNHNV; CDR2 reads YYDKDF (reference sequence). V shed 0 bases and J shed 7 bases, with 12 bases lying between them. CDR3 DNA: TGTGCCACCAGCAGAGAACCAAGGGGCAGCGGGGAGCTGTTTTTT. Translated, it gives CATSREPRGSGELFF.

This clonotype came up many times. The rearrangement uses TRBV12-3 or TRBV12-4 and TRBJ1-5; 8 bases line up with TRBD1. This CDR3 has 16 residues. J lost 2 bases, V lost 5 bases, and 8 bases had no gene match. In nucleotides, the CDR3 is TGTGCCAGCAGTCCCGGACAGGGATGGGGCAATCAGCCCCAGCATTTT. Translation gives CASSPGQGWGNQPQHF.

This clonotype appeared a few times. This rearrangement joins TRBV20-1 to TRBJ1-1; D not resolved. Germline CDR1 DFQATT, CDR2 SNEGSKA (reference sequence). The CDR3 length is 13 residues. Trimming removed 2 bases at V and 1 base at J, with 8 bases between. The CDR3 region has the DNA TGCAGTGCTAGACAACAAGAGAACACTGAAGCTTTCTTT. It is translated as CSARQQENTEAFF.

V usage is TRBV6-1 and J usage is TRBJ2-7; TRBD2 agrees at 11 bases. Germline CDR1 reads MNHNS; CDR2 reads SASEGT. V shed 1 base and J 4 bases; nucleotides not matched to a gene: 12. This CDR3 comprises 18 residues. The CDR3 sequence: CASSEESVSSGRAYEQYF. The CDR3 DNA follows: TGTGCCAGCAGTGAAGAGAGTGTTAGTAGCGGGAGGGCTTACGAGCAGTACTTC.

The genes are TRBV30 and TRBJ2-7, with D uncertain. This CDR3 has 12 residues. Germline V gives CDR1 GTSNPN, CDR2 SVGIG (reference sequence). V was pared by 2 bases and J by 3 bases, with 8 bases between. CDR3 loop: CAWSHTGYEQYF. The CDR3, as DNA: TGTGCCTGGAGTCATACTGGCTACGAGCAGTACTTC. Based on the CDR3 plus reference TRBV30 and TRBJ2-7, the full variable domain is SQTIHQWPATLVQPVGSPLSLECTVEGTSNPNLYWYRQAAGRGLQLLFYSVGIGQISSEVPQNLSASRPQDRQFILSSKKLLLSDSGFYLCAWSHTGYEQYFGPGTRLTVT.